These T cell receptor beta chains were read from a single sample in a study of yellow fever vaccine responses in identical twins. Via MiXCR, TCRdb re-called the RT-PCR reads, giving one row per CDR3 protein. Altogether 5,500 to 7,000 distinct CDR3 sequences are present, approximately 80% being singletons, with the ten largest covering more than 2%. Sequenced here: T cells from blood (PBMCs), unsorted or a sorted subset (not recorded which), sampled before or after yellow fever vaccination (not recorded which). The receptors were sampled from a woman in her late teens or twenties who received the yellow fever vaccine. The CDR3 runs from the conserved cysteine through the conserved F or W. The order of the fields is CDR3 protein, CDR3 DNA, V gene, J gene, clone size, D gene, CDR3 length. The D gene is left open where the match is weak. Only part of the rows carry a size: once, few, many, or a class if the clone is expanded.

CDR3 protein: CASSRPSSTYNEQFF
CDR3 DNA: TGTGCCAGCAGCCGACCAAGTAGTACCTACAATGAGCAGTTCTTC
V gene: TRBV13
J gene: TRBJ2-1
clone size: few
D gene: NA
CDR3 length: 15

CDR3 protein: CSVVSLRANTEAFF
CDR3 DNA: TGCAGCGTTGTTAGTTTAAGGGCGAACACTGAAGCTTTCTTT
V gene: TRBV29-1
J gene: TRBJ1-1
clone size: NA
D gene: NA
CDR3 length: 14

CDR3 protein: CASSDPGVGNEQFF
CDR3 DNA: TGTGCCAGCAGCGACCCCGGGGTTGGCAATGAGCAGTTCTTC
V gene: TRBV12-3/TRBV12-4
J gene: TRBJ2-1
clone size: NA
D gene: NA
CDR3 length: 14

CDR3 protein: CASSLIAPETDTQYF
CDR3 DNA: TGCGCCAGCAGCTTGATAGCGCCTGAAACAGATACGCAGTATTTT
V gene: TRBV5-1
J gene: TRBJ2-3
clone size: NA
D gene: NA
CDR3 length: 15

CDR3 protein: CASSLVNSNQPQHF
CDR3 DNA: TGTGCCAGCTCCCTAGTAAATAGCAATCAGCCCCAGCATTTT
V gene: TRBV18
J gene: TRBJ1-5
clone size: NA
D gene: NA
CDR3 length: 14

CDR3 protein: CSVGAEGTNEKLFF
CDR3 DNA: TGCAGCGTGGGGGCAGAGGGGACTAATGAAAAACTGTTTTTT
V gene: TRBV29-1
J gene: TRBJ1-4
clone size: few
D gene: NA
CDR3 length: 14

CDR3 protein: CSVVLRLSKNIQYF
CDR3 DNA: TGCAGCGTTGTCTTAAGGTTATCCAAAAACATTCAGTACTTC
V gene: TRBV29-1
J gene: TRBJ2-4
clone size: NA
D gene: NA
CDR3 length: 14

CDR3 protein: CAIGLTSGRVYNEQFF
CDR3 DNA: TGTGCCATCGGTCTTACTAGCGGGAGGGTCTACAATGAGCAGTTCTTC
V gene: TRBV10-3
J gene: TRBJ2-1
clone size: NA
D gene: TRBD2
CDR3 length: 16

CDR3 protein: CASSLSPITEDQPQHF
CDR3 DNA: TGTGCCAGCAGCTTGTCTCCCATAACAGAAGACCAGCCCCAGCATTTT
V gene: TRBV5-5
J gene: TRBJ1-5
clone size: NA
D gene: NA
CDR3 length: 16

CDR3 protein: CASSPEQGGYGYTF
CDR3 DNA: TGTGCCAGCTCACCAGAACAGGGAGGGTATGGCTACACCTTC
V gene: TRBV18
J gene: TRBJ1-2
clone size: NA
D gene: NA
CDR3 length: 14

CDR3 protein: CASREALAASYNEQFF
CDR3 DNA: TGTGCCAGCAGAGAGGCCCTAGCGGCCTCCTACAATGAGCAGTTCTTC
V gene: TRBV6-1
J gene: TRBJ2-1
clone size: NA
D gene: TRBD2
CDR3 length: 16

CDR3 protein: CASSPEFGSGYTF
CDR3 DNA: TGTGCCAGCAGCCCCGAGTTCGGGTCTGGCTACACCTTC
V gene: TRBV16
J gene: TRBJ1-2
clone size: once
D gene: NA
CDR3 length: 13

CDR3 protein: CASSQGTTYNEQFF
CDR3 DNA: TGTGCCAGCAGCCAGGGGACAACCTACAATGAGCAGTTCTTC
V gene: TRBV11-3
J gene: TRBJ2-1
clone size: NA
D gene: NA
CDR3 length: 14

CDR3 protein: CSASRARQETQYF
CDR3 DNA: TGCAGTGCTTCCAGGGCTCGCCAAGAGACCCAGTACTTC
V gene: TRBV20-1
J gene: TRBJ2-5
clone size: NA
D gene: NA
CDR3 length: 13

CDR3 protein: CASSDGNQPQHF
CDR3 DNA: TGTGCCAGCAGTGACGGCAATCAGCCCCAGCATTTT
V gene: TRBV2
J gene: TRBJ1-5
clone size: NA
D gene: NA
CDR3 length: 12

CDR3 protein: CASSLGLGETQYF
CDR3 DNA: TGTGCCAGCAGTTTAGGTCTTGGGGAGACCCAGTACTTC
V gene: TRBV12-3/TRBV12-4
J gene: TRBJ2-5
clone size: NA
D gene: NA
CDR3 length: 13

CDR3 protein: CASSPPTGGTYNEQFF
CDR3 DNA: TGTGCCAGCAGCCCTCCAACAGGGGGAACGTACAATGAGCAGTTCTTC
V gene: TRBV11-1
J gene: TRBJ2-1
clone size: NA
D gene: TRBD1
CDR3 length: 16

CDR3 protein: CASSQMDVDRDEKLFF
CDR3 DNA: TGCGCCAGCAGTCAAATGGACGTAGACAGGGACGAAAAACTGTTTTTT
V gene: TRBV23-1
J gene: TRBJ1-4
clone size: NA
D gene: TRBD1
CDR3 length: 16

CDR3 protein: CASSLLSQGHQPQHF
CDR3 DNA: TGTGCCAGCAGCTTGTTGAGCCAGGGCCATCAGCCCCAGCATTTT
V gene: TRBV5-5
J gene: TRBJ1-5
clone size: NA
D gene: NA
CDR3 length: 15

CDR3 protein: CASSPTGTSGNNEQFF
CDR3 DNA: TGTGCCAGCAGTCCAACCGGGACTAGCGGAAACAATGAGCAGTTCTTC
V gene: TRBV11-1
J gene: TRBJ2-1
clone size: NA
D gene: TRBD2
CDR3 length: 16

CDR3 protein: CASSLTEQALEEQFF
CDR3 DNA: TGTGCCAGCAGCTTAACGGAGCAGGCCCTTGAGGAGCAGTTCTTC
V gene: TRBV7-3
J gene: TRBJ2-1
clone size: NA
D gene: NA
CDR3 length: 15

CDR3 protein: CASSFLHNEQFF
CDR3 DNA: TGTGCCAGCAGCTTTCTCCACAATGAGCAGTTCTTC
V gene: TRBV7-8
J gene: TRBJ2-1
clone size: NA
D gene: NA
CDR3 length: 12

CDR3 protein: CASSPPITNQPQHF
CDR3 DNA: TGTGCCAGCTCACCACCGATCACCAATCAGCCCCAGCATTTT
V gene: TRBV18
J gene: TRBJ1-5
clone size: few
D gene: NA
CDR3 length: 14

CDR3 protein: CASSPRREGEKLFF
CDR3 DNA: TGTGCCAGCTCACCAAGGCGGGAAGGTGAAAAACTGTTTTTT
V gene: TRBV18
J gene: TRBJ1-4
clone size: few
D gene: NA
CDR3 length: 14

CDR3 protein: CASSFVGDSDTEAFF
CDR3 DNA: TGCGCCAGCAGCTTTGTCGGGGACTCAGACACTGAAGCTTTCTTT
V gene: TRBV5-1
J gene: TRBJ1-1
clone size: NA
D gene: NA
CDR3 length: 15

CDR3 protein: CSLRTSRGETQYF
CDR3 DNA: TGCAGCTTAAGGACTAGTAGGGGAGAGACCCAGTACTTC
V gene: TRBV29-1
J gene: TRBJ2-5
clone size: NA
D gene: TRBD2
CDR3 length: 13

CDR3 protein: CASSLRGQPQHF
CDR3 DNA: TGTGCCAGCAGCTTACGGGGCCAGCCCCAGCATTTT
V gene: TRBV11-2
J gene: TRBJ1-5
clone size: NA
D gene: NA
CDR3 length: 12

CDR3 protein: CASSDRGANTEAFF
CDR3 DNA: TGCGCCAGCAGTGACAGGGGTGCGAACACTGAAGCTTTCTTT
V gene: TRBV10-2
J gene: TRBJ1-1
clone size: once
D gene: NA
CDR3 length: 14

CDR3 protein: CASRKTDKNIQYF
CDR3 DNA: TGTGCCAGCAGGAAGACAGATAAAAACATTCAGTACTTC
V gene: TRBV6-1
J gene: TRBJ2-4
clone size: NA
D gene: NA
CDR3 length: 13

CDR3 protein: CASSPQGCQPQHF
CDR3 DNA: TGTGCCAGCTCACCCCAGGGCTGTCAGCCCCAGCATTTT
V gene: TRBV18
J gene: TRBJ1-5
clone size: NA
D gene: NA
CDR3 length: 13

CDR3 protein: CASSLGLAFEQFF
CDR3 DNA: TGTGCCAGCAGTCTAGGACTAGCGTTTGAGCAGTTCTTC
V gene: TRBV6-1
J gene: TRBJ2-1
clone size: NA
D gene: TRBD2
CDR3 length: 13

CDR3 protein: CASWGSGSGETQYF
CDR3 DNA: TGTGCCAGCTGGGGTAGCGGGAGCGGTGAGACCCAGTACTTC
V gene: TRBV28
J gene: TRBJ2-5
clone size: NA
D gene: TRBD2
CDR3 length: 14

CDR3 protein: CASRHNNYGYTF
CDR3 DNA: TGTGCCAGCAGACATAATAACTATGGCTACACCTTC
V gene: TRBV3-1
J gene: TRBJ1-2
clone size: NA
D gene: NA
CDR3 length: 12

CDR3 protein: CASSIGENTEAFF
CDR3 DNA: TGTGCCAGCAGTATAGGGGAGAACACTGAAGCTTTCTTT
V gene: TRBV6-1
J gene: TRBJ1-1
clone size: NA
D gene: NA
CDR3 length: 13